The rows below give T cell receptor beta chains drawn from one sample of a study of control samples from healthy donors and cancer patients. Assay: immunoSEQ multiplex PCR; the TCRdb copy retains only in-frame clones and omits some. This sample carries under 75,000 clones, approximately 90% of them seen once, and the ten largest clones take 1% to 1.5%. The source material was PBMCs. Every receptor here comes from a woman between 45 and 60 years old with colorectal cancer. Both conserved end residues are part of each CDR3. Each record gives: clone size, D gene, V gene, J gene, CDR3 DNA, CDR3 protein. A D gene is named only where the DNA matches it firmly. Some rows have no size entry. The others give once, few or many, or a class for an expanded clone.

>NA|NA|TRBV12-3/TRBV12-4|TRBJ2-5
TGTGCCAGCAGTTCCCGCGAGACCCAGTACTTC
CASSSRETQYF
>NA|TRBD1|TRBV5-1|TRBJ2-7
TGCGCCAGCAGCCGAGGACAGGGCGATTTCTACGAGCAGTACTTC
CASSRGQGDFYEQYF
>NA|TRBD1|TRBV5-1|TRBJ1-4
TGCGCCACCCGACAGGGGCACGCAACTAATGAAAAACTGTTTTTT
CATRQGHATNEKLFF
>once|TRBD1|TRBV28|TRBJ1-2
TGTGCCAGCAGTTTACGACAGGGGGGTGGCTACACCTTC
CASSLRQGGGYTF
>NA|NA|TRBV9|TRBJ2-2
TGTGCCAGCAGCGTAGGGCAAACCACCGGGGAGCTGTTTTTT
CASSVGQTTGELFF
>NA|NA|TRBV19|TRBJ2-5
TGTGCCAGTGGACTACAAGAGACCCAGTACTTC
CASGLQETQYF
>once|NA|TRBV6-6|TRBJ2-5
TGTGCCAGCAGGAAATCGGACAGCCAAGAGACCCAGTACTTC
CASRKSDSQETQYF
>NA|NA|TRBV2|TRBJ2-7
TGTGCCAGCGAGGATTGGGGAATTGACTACGAGCAGTACTTC
CASEDWGIDYEQYF
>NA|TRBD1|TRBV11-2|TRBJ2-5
TGTGCCAGCAGCTTATTCGTTGTCCCGGACAGGGAGCAAGAGACCCAGTACTTC
CASSLFVVPDREQETQYF
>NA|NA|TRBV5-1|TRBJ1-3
TGCGCCAGCAGCTTGGAGGGACGGCGAGACTCTGGAAACACCATATATTTT
CASSLEGRRDSGNTIYF
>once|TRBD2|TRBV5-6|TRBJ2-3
TGTGCCAGCAGCGTGACTAGCGGGGGGGCAAGTACGCAGTATTTT
CASSVTSGGASTQYF
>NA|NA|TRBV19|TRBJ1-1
TGTGCCAGTAGTGCAGCAGGGGCGAGGGTGGACACTGAAGCTTTCTTT
CASSAAGARVDTEAFF
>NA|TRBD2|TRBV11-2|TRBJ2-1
TGTGCCAGCAGCTCCTGGACTAGCGGCTTCGCGAGTTTGTTCTTC
CASSSWTSGFASLFF
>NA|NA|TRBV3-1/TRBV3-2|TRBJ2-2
TGTGCCAGCAGCCCGATACAGGGTGACACCGGGGAGCTGTTTTTT
CASSPIQGDTGELFF
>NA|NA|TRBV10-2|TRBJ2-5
TGCGCCAGCAGTGAGGGGGCCTTTAAAGAGACCCAGTACTTC
CASSEGAFKETQYF
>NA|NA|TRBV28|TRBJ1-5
TGTGCCAGCAGTTTTGAGGCTTTTTATATGGGGGGCGTACCCAATCAGCCCCAGCATTTT
CASSFEAFYMGGVPNQPQHF
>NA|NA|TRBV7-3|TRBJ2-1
TGTGCCAGCAGCTTAACCGAGTATCCGGGGGCCGTGTCACGCAATGAGCAGTTCTTC
CASSLTEYPGAVSRNEQFF
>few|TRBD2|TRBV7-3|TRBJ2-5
TGTGCCAGCAGCCCAAGCGGGAGCCGAGAGACCCAGTACTTC
CASSPSGSRETQYF
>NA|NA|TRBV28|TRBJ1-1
TGTGCCAGCAATACCGGGGAGAGGGGAGCTTTCTTT
CASNTGERGAFF
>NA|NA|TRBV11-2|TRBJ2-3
TGTGCCAGCAGCTTAGCCTGGAATACGCAGTATTTT
CASSLAWNTQYF
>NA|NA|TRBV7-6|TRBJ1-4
TGTGCCAGCAGCTTAGCGCCGAGGGGGGAGGGTGAAAAACTGTTTTTT
CASSLAPRGEGEKLFF
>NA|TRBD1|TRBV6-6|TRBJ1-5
TGTGCCAGCAGTTCAGACAGGGGCGGCAATCAGCCCCAGCATTTT
CASSSDRGGNQPQHF
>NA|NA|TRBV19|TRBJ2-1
TGTGCCAGTAGTATAGATTACGAGCAGTTCTTC
CASSIDYEQFF
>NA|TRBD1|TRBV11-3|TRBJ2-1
TGTGCCAGCAGCTCTCCGGGACAGGGGATCAATGAGCAGTTCTTC
CASSSPGQGINEQFF
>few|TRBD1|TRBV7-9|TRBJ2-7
TGTGCCAGCAGCCGGGGCCGGGGACAGGGATTAAACGAGCAGTACTTC
CASSRGRGQGLNEQYF
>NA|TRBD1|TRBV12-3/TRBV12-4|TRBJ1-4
TGTGCCAGCAGTACAGGGGTAGGAGAAAAACTGTTTTTT
CASSTGVGEKLFF
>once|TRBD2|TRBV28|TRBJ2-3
TGTGCCAGCAGGCCTTATCTAGCGGGAGGGCCGCATTTT
CASRPYLAGGPHF
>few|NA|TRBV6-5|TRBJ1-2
TGTGCCAGCAAGACATCGGGACAAAATAACTATGGCTACACCTTC
CASKTSGQNNYGYTF
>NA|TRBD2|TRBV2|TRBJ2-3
TGTGCCAGCAGTGAGGGACTAGCGCTAGATACGCAGTATTTT
CASSEGLALDTQYF
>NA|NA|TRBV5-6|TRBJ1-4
TGTGCCAGCAGCCCCCGTCGGACTATCGTAGATGAAAAACTGTTTTTT
CASSPRRTIVDEKLFF
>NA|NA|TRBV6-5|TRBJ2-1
TGTGCCAGCCGGCGGAACCTTACGGAGAATGAGCAGTTCTTC
CASRRNLTENEQFF
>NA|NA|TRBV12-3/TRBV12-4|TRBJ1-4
TGTGCCAGCAGTTTAGACTTTGGGGAAAAACTGTTTTTT
CASSLDFGEKLFF
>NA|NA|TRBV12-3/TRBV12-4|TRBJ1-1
TGTGCCAGCAGTTTGGACGGGGGGACTGAAGCTTTCTTT
CASSLDGGTEAFF
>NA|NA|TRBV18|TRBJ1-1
TGTGCCAGCTCACCCCAACAATGGGGCGGGCCTGAAGCTTTCTTT
CASSPQQWGGPEAFF
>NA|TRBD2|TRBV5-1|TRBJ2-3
TGCGCCAGCAGCGCCGGACTAGCGGGAGAGGATACGCAGTATTTT
CASSAGLAGEDTQYF
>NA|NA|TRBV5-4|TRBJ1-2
TGTGCCAGCAGCTTGGACAGCCAGGGCTACACCTTC
CASSLDSQGYTF
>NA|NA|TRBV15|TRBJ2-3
TGTGCCACCAGCAGAGACTTGGCGGGGTTCACAGATACGCAGTATTTT
CATSRDLAGFTDTQYF
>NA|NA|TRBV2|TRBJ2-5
TGTGCCAGCAGACACGAGGGGCTCGGGCGGCTTCAGTACTTC
CASRHEGLGRLQYF
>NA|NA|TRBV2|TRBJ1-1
TGTGCCAGCAGTGCGGGGCCCCGGGCTTTCTTT
CASSAGPRAFF